This T cell receptor (beta chain) comes out of a study of T-cell reconstitution after alpha-beta-depleted transplantation in children. Broader study findings: Most T-cell counts and diversity one year after the transplant came from T cells that were newly produced. Expanded graft clones numbering several hundred reportedly gave rise to alpha-beta T cells about two months after transplant.

Germline values: CDR1 SEHNR, CDR2 FQNEAQ (reference sequence). The CDR3 covers 17 residues. The trim removed 7 bases at V and 2 bases at J, leaving 17 bases unmatched. The library targeted TCRbeta and was prepared with unique molecular identifiers. One entry per CDR3 protein, called by TCRdb with MiXCR from the PCR reads. The data contain 95,000 to 150,000 distinct CDR3 sequences, around 23% of them singletons. This clonotype was recorded at least ten times. What it recognizes is unknown. The V call is TRBV7-9, the J call TRBJ2-7; TRBD1 matches 7 bases. Sequenced here: PBMCs, mostly from graft donor cells, sampled 180 days after TCRalphabeta/CD19-depleted stem cell transplant. The clonotype was recovered from a male patient between 2 and 15 years old who had a stem cell transplant for chronic granulomatous disease, so the T cells may come from the graft donor. CDR3 sequence reads: CASTVTGPGTETYEQYF. In nucleotides, the CDR3 is TGTGCCAGCACCGTAACCGGCCCCGGGACAGAGACCTACGAGCAGTACTTC.